This TCR beta chain was recorded in a study of T cells in Graves' hyperthyroidism and ophthalmopathy. Diagnoses used clinical symptoms, serum thyroxine and TRAb, thyroid ultrasound and orbital computed tomography. Worth noting for this clonotype: Its specificity is not known.

Germline V lookup: CDR1 SGHAT, CDR2 FQNNGV. Trimming shortened V by 5 bases and J by 1 base, and 12 bases separated the two germline ends. The CDR3 has 16 amino acids. TCR beta CDR3 regions were amplified from RNA. First-round RT-PCR of the TCR CDR3 relied on the HTBI primer set. Using its own MiXCR run on the multiplex PCR reads, TCRdb lists one record per CDR3 protein. This table has some 360,000 distinct CDR3 sequences, 15% to 20% appearing once. Notes on the study in general: Clonotypes that were expanded in thyroid above 0.001 mostly appeared in blood too. Researchers report that a 13 V-J model separated ophthalmopathy from stable hyperthyroidism.

What was sequenced was blood. This clonotype was obtained from a middle-aged woman with Graves' ophthalmopathy. The chain links TRBV11-2 to TRBJ2-6; D call uncertain. CDR3 sequence (DNA): TGTGCCAGCAGCCGCGGCTTTATATCTGGGGCCAACGTCCTGACTTTC. It translates to CASSRGFISGANVLTF.